One and the same sample provided the 16 T cell receptor beta chains below, sequenced in a study of blood T cell repertoires in COVID-19. The protocol was immunoSEQ multiplex PCR, while the TCRdb copy is restricted to in-frame clones and leaves out a portion. The data show around 270,000 clones, around 88% seen once. Sequencing used peripheral blood. Receptor source: a man in his thirties or forties with active or convalescent COVID-19.

In its sample, this clone was seen once. V is TRBV4-2 and J is TRBJ2-5; TRBD2 aligns across 9 bases. Trimming took 1 base from V and 3 from J; bases not matched to a gene: 3. The germline gives CDR1 LGHNA, CDR2 YNFKEQ. This CDR3 is 15 amino acids long. In DNA, the CDR3 is TGTGCCAGCAGCCAAGTGGCTAGCGGGGAAGAGACCCAGTACTTC. Its protein is CASSQVASGEETQYF.

This clone was seen only once. The chain is built from TRBV2 and TRBJ1-1, with D maybe TRBD1 (5 bases). CDR1 and CDR2 from the germline V gene are SNHLY and FYNNEI. There are 13 residues in the CDR3. Trimming took 4 bases from V and 6 from J, leaving 12 bases between them. CDR3 nucleotides: TGTGCCAGCAGTGTGGACACCCAACCTGAAGCTTTCTTT. It encodes CASSVDTQPEAFF.

The J gene is TRBJ2-7, the V gene TRBV6-5; tentative D call: TRBD1 (7 bases). V dropped 5 bases and J dropped 7 bases, with 15 bases sitting between them. The length of the CDR3 is 13 residues. The V gene's germline CDR1 is MNHEY and CDR2 SVGAGI. CDR3 region: CASSTMTGREQYF. CDR3 coding DNA: TGTGCCAGCAGTACGATGACAGGGAGGGAGCAGTACTTC.

V gene TRBV12-3 or TRBV12-4 combines with J gene TRBJ1-4; D is perhaps TRBD1 (5 bases). Trimming removed 6 bases from V and 8 bases from J, with 13 bases in between. The CDR3 has 13 residues. This CDR3 reads CASSTQWTEKLFF. The DNA for the CDR3 is TGTGCCAGCAGCACGCAATGGACAGAAAAACTGTTTTTT.

In its sample, this clone was seen once. The chain has TRBV29-1 and TRBJ2-1, with 10 bases matching TRBD1. With 4 bases clipped from V and 5 bases from J, the junction kept 2 bases outside the gene matches. The germline gives CDR1 SQVTM, CDR2 ANQGSEA. There are 13 residues in the CDR3. The CDR3 region has the DNA TGCAGCGTTGCGGGACAGGGGAACAATGAGCAGTTCTTC. It codes for CSVAGQGNNEQFF.

CDR3 in amino acids: CASSYFFAGGLGEQFF. CDR3 nucleotides: TGTGCCAGCAGTTACTTTTTTGCGGGGGGGCTCGGTGAGCAGTTCTTC. This chain uses TRBV6-2 or TRBV6-3 with TRBJ2-1; 9 bases map to TRBD2. Trimming removed 1 base from V and 9 bases from J; junction bases left unmatched: 10. The germline V gene encodes CDR1 MNHEY and CDR2 SVGEGT. The CDR3 spans 16 residues.

The rearrangement joins TRBV19 to TRBJ2-1; 13 bases map to TRBD2. Germline V lookup: CDR1 LNHDA, CDR2 SQIVND (reference sequence). The trim removed 0 bases at V and 15 bases at J, leaving 8 bases unmatched. CDR3 size: 15 residues. CDR3 DNA sequence: TGTGCCAGTAGTATAGACAGACTAGCGGGGGGTTCCCGGTTCTTC. This codes for CASSIDRLAGGSRFF.

V and J are TRBV5-1 and TRBJ2-2, with unresolved D. The CDR3 covers 15 residues. Trimming pared 4 bases from V and 4 bases from J, leaving 14 bases between. CDR1 is SGHRS, CDR2 YFSETQ, per germline. The CDR3 reads CASSPSSLATGELFF. The DNA of the CDR3 is TGCGCCAGCAGCCCGTCGTCTTTGGCCACCGGGGAGCTGTTTTTT.

This clone was recorded only once. The V gene is TRBV13, the J gene TRBJ2-7; 8 nucleotides line up with TRBD1. The germline V gene encodes CDR1 PRHDT and CDR2 FYEKMQ (reference sequence). V gave up 8 bases and J gave up 0 bases; unmatched junction bases: 6. The CDR3 is 14 residues long. The CDR3 region is CASAGQGASYEQYF. The DNA of the CDR3 is TGTGCCAGCGCGGGGCAGGGGGCCTCCTACGAGCAGTACTTC.

This chain uses TRBV4-2 with TRBJ1-5; D is uncertain. In germline, CDR1 is LGHNA, CDR2 YNFKEQ. The CDR3 covers 15 residues. The V and J ends lost 1 base and 7 bases respectively, with 14 bases between them. The CDR3 is CASSQGNLSGQPQHF. CDR3 DNA: TGTGCCAGCAGCCAAGGTAATCTCTCGGGACAGCCCCAGCATTTT.

J is TRBJ1-2 and V is TRBV30, with D possibly being TRBD1 (5 bases). The germline V gene has CDR1 GTSNPN and CDR2 SVGIG (reference sequence). With 4 bases removed from V and 2 bases from J, the gap between germline ends came to 14 bases. The CDR3 contains 14 residues. The CDR3, as DNA: TGTGCCTGGACTAGAGGTTCAGGGAACTATGGCTACACCTTC. It specifies CAWTRGSGNYGYTF.

This rearrangement joins TRBV11-2 to TRBJ1-2; D not certain. Trimming pared 0 bases from V and 10 bases from J, leaving 15 bases between. This CDR3 spans 14 amino acids. Per the germline V gene, CDR1 is SGHAT and CDR2 is FQNNGV. The CDR3 coding sequence is TGTGCCAGCAGCTTAGAGAGAGGGTCAATCGACTACACCTTC. It yields the protein CASSLERGSIDYTF.

The V gene is TRBV5-4, the J gene TRBJ1-2, with TRBD1 as a possible D gene (5 bases). Trimming took 0 bases from V and 3 from J, leaving 9 bases between them. This CDR3 is built from 14 residues. CDR1 and CDR2 (germline): SGHNT, YYREEE (reference sequence). The CDR3 DNA reads as TGTGCCAGCAGCTTGGACAGGTTAGACTATGGCTACACCTTC. It yields the protein CASSLDRLDYGYTF.

This chain uses TRBV24-1 with TRBJ2-3, with 8 positions matching TRBD1. There are 15 residues in the CDR3. Germline CDR1 KGHDR, CDR2 SFDVKD. Trimming cost V 3 bases and J 1 base; bases outside gene matches: 2. This chain's CDR3 is CATSDQTGGTDTQYF. CDR3 DNA: TGTGCCACCAGTGATCAGACAGGGGGCACAGATACGCAGTATTTT.

V usage is TRBV6-1 and J usage is TRBJ2-1; 8 nucleotides match TRBD2. Germline values: CDR1 MNHNS, CDR2 SASEGT. The CDR3 contains 17 residues. V was pared by 2 bases and J by 5 bases, with 11 bases of the junction left unmatched. The CDR3 DNA reads TGTGCCAGCAGTGAAAACCCTTGGGCGGGGGGAAACAATGAGCAGTTCTTC. It translates to CASSENPWAGGNNEQFF.

The V gene is TRBV27, the J gene TRBJ1-2, with no clear D. Deletions cut 3 bases from V and 8 bases from J, with 13 bases between. The CDR3 totals 13 residues. Germline assignment: CDR1 MNHEY and CDR2 SMNVEV (reference sequence). CDR3 amino acids: CASSFPGLLGYTF. The DNA for the CDR3 is TGTGCCAGCAGTTTTCCCGGACTTCTCGGCTACACCTTC.